The 26 T cell receptor beta chains reported below all come from one sample, sequenced in a study of cytomegalovirus exposure and HLA in healthy donors (dated by TCRdb to the late 2010s). Library construction relied on the immunoSEQ multiplex PCR assay. For the multiplex PCR, a mixture combining 60 forward primers for TCR Vbeta segments and 13 reverse primers for TCR Jbeta segments was used. TCRdb carries this immuneACCESS record with in-frame sequences only. Its versions omit some clonotypes, under half of them owing to an unresolved V gene in the studies checked, with the rest unexplained. Here the sample has 150,000 or so clones; 80% to 85% occur a single time. The top ten clonotypes cover roughly 4% of the sample. The sample consisted of PBMCs. Source of these receptors: a man in his forties or fifties in good health and CMV-seropositive.

The chain uses TRBV27 and TRBJ1-1, with D hard to call. The CDR3 loop spans 12 amino acids. Germline lookup yields CDR1 MNHEY and CDR2 SMNVEV (reference sequence). The V gene lost 0 bases and the J gene lost 10 bases, with 9 bases spanning the gap. The CDR3 is CASSLSGGRAFF. The CDR3, as DNA: TGTGCCAGCAGTTTATCCGGCGGGCGAGCTTTCTTT.

A few counts support this clone. This chain uses TRBV9 with TRBJ2-1; a possible D gene is TRBD1 (5 bases). CDR3 length equals 16 residues. Germline CDR1 reads SGDLS; CDR2 reads YYNGEE. V lost 0 bases to trimming and J lost 4 bases, with 14 bases between them. The CDR3 loop is CASSVGQGMGYNEQFF. In nucleotides, the CDR3 is TGTGCCAGCAGCGTAGGTCAGGGTATGGGATACAATGAGCAGTTCTTC.

The chain recombines TRBV19 with TRBJ2-7, with D perhaps matching TRBD2 (6 bases). The V gene's germline CDR1 is LNHDA and CDR2 SQIVND (reference sequence). CDR3 length equals 15 residues. V was clipped by 1 base and J by 0 bases, with 10 bases between them. CDR3 nucleotide sequence: TGTGCCAGTAGTATAGGAGGCGGGGTCTCCTACGAGCAGTACTTC. It specifies CASSIGGGVSYEQYF.

The V gene is TRBV7-6, the J gene TRBJ2-1; TRBD2 aligns across 13 bases. The germline CDR1 and CDR2 sequences are SGHVS and FNYEAQ. The length of the CDR3 is 15 residues. V lost 5 bases and J lost 4; bases outside the gene matches: 2. The CDR3 here is CASSRTSGSYNEQFF. CDR3 DNA sequence: TGTGCCAGCAGCCGGACTAGCGGGAGTTACAATGAGCAGTTCTTC.

The chain links TRBV7-2 to TRBJ1-2; 11 bases line up with TRBD1. The CDR3 is 14 residues long. The germline V gene has CDR1 SGHTA and CDR2 FQGNSA. J was trimmed by 8 bases and V by 5 bases; bases with no gene match: 7. For the CDR3, the DNA is TGTGCCAGCAGCGGACAGGGGGCGACGGGGGGCTACACCTTC. Translated: CASSGQGATGGYTF.

This clone was seen a few times. For the CDR3, the DNA is TGCGCCAGCAGTGTACAGCCCCAGCATTTT. Translating it yields CASSVQPQHF. The genes are TRBV10-1 and TRBJ1-5; D gene uncertain. The length of the CDR3 is 10 residues. The V gene lost 4 bases and the J gene lost 7 bases, with 2 bases spanning the gap. Germline V gene sequence: CDR1 WNHNN, CDR2 SYGVQD (reference sequence).

This clone was recorded only once. The chain joins TRBV6-6 to TRBJ2-7; D may be TRBD2 (5 bases). Trimming took 0 bases from V and 2 from J, leaving 8 bases between them. From germline, CDR1 is MNHNY and CDR2 SVGAGI (reference sequence). The CDR3 has 14 residues. The CDR3 here is CASSYSRGTYEQYF. The CDR3 DNA follows: TGTGCCAGCAGTTACTCTCGGGGAACCTACGAGCAGTACTTC.

The V and J genes are TRBV7-2 and TRBJ2-5, with a weak D call TRBD2 (6 bases). Per the germline V gene, CDR1 is SGHTA and CDR2 is FQGNSA. V was pared by 5 bases and J by 4 bases, with 17 bases between. The CDR3 covers 15 residues. Here the CDR3 reads CASSQGLGIGETQYF. CDR3 nucleotide sequence: TGTGCCAGCAGCCAGGGACTTGGGATAGGAGAGACCCAGTACTTC.

The rearrangement uses TRBV27 and TRBJ2-7, with D perhaps TRBD1 (6 bases). Germline V gene lookup returns CDR1 MNHEY and CDR2 SMNVEV (reference sequence). The ends were cut back, 1 base at V and 3 bases at J, with 10 bases in the middle. The CDR3 consists of 14 residues. This CDR3 reads CASSLWGTNYEQYF. The CDR3 region has the DNA TGTGCCAGCAGTTTATGGGGGACAAACTACGAGCAGTACTTC.

The genes are TRBV10-3 and TRBJ1-3; 8 bases line up with TRBD1. CDR1 and CDR2 (germline): ENHRY, SYGVKD. Trimming cost V 4 bases and J 5 bases; bases outside gene matches: 10. The CDR3 has 16 amino acids. CDR3 in DNA: TGTGCCATCAGTGTCACCGGCCGACAGGGGAGAAACACCATATATTTT. Residues: CAISVTGRQGRNTIYF.

This clone was detected only once. V and J are TRBV7-3 and TRBJ1-6; TRBD1 is a possible D gene (5 bases). Looked up from germline, CDR1 is SGHTA and CDR2 is FQGTGA. This CDR3 is 14 amino acids long. Trimming took off 4 bases at V and 10 bases at J, with 14 bases between the two ends. In nucleotides, the CDR3 is TGTGCCAGCAGCTCCACAGGCAGTAGGTCACCCCTCCACTTT. Translating gives CASSSTGSRSPLHF.

V and J are TRBV7-3 and TRBJ2-1, with 11 bases fitting TRBD2. The CDR3 consists of 15 residues. The V gene's germline CDR1 is SGHTA and CDR2 FQGTGA. V shed 5 bases and J 6 bases; nucleotides not matched to a gene: 6. The CDR3 spells CASSGGLAAFNEQFF. CDR3 nucleotides: TGTGCCAGCAGCGGGGGACTAGCGGCATTCAATGAGCAGTTCTTC.

There are a few counts of this clone. V gene TRBV4-3 combines with J gene TRBJ2-5; maybe TRBD1 (6 bases). V was trimmed by 3 bases and J by 2 bases, leaving 16 bases between them. CDR1 is LGHNA and CDR2 is YSLEER in the germline V gene. The CDR3 length is 16 residues. CDR3 residues: CASSQRARGGQETQYF. The CDR3 DNA sequence: TGCGCCAGCAGCCAGAGGGCCAGGGGCGGACAAGAGACCCAGTACTTC.

The gene calls are TRBV28 and TRBJ1-4; 7 bases match TRBD1. Germline values: CDR1 MDHEN, CDR2 SYDVKM. The CDR3 is made up of 13 amino acids. J gave up 13 bases and V 2 bases, and 7 bases lay outside the gene matches. The CDR3 DNA sequence: TGTGCCAGCAGTTTAAGCTCCGCAGGGGGACTGTTTTTT. It is translated as CASSLSSAGGLFF.

Only a few counts were recorded for this clone. The CDR3 here is CASRTTGSNEKLFF. CDR3 bases: TGTGCCAGCAGAACGACAGGGTCTAATGAAAAACTGTTTTTT. The chain has TRBV6-1 and TRBJ1-4; 7 positions agree with TRBD1. This CDR3 has 14 amino acids. CDR1 MNHNS and CDR2 SASEGT come from the germline V gene. The junction had 4 bases not matched to a gene; V was cut back by 6 bases and J by 3 bases.

The chain has TRBV10-2 and TRBJ2-7, with 11 bases matching TRBD2. The germline CDR1 and CDR2 sequences are WSHSY and SAAADI. The CDR3 consists of 14 residues. Trimming removed 6 bases from V and 2 bases from J; junction bases left unmatched: 3. CDR3 region: CASRGTSGTYEQYF. CDR3 in DNA: TGCGCCAGCAGGGGGACTAGCGGTACCTACGAGCAGTACTTC.

This rearrangement joins TRBV2 to TRBJ1-5; 11 nucleotides agree with TRBD1. Unmatched junction bases numbered 6, after V lost 6 bases and J lost 5 bases. This CDR3 contains 15 residues. Per the germline V gene, CDR1 is SNHLY and CDR2 is FYNNEI. CDR3 loop: CASRDGTGGYQPQHF. The CDR3 DNA reads TGTGCCAGCAGGGACGGGACAGGGGGATATCAGCCCCAGCATTTT.

V and J are TRBV7-9 and TRBJ1-6; D is ambiguous. From germline, CDR1 is SEHNR and CDR2 FQNEAQ (reference sequence). The CDR3 has 14 amino acids. V was pared by 5 bases and J by 9 bases, with 14 bases between. The CDR3 spells CASSPEAYFSPLHF. The CDR3 region has the DNA TGTGCCAGCAGCCCCGAGGCGTATTTTTCACCCCTCCACTTT.

The chain has TRBV18 and TRBJ1-5; D possibly corresponds to TRBD1 (6 bases). Trimming pared 2 bases from V and 6 bases from J, leaving 11 bases between. CDR1 is KGHSH, CDR2 LQKENI, per germline. The CDR3 is 14 amino acids. The DNA for the CDR3 is TGTGCCAGCTCACCAGCAGGGGACGGTCAGCCCCAGCATTTT. Protein sequence: CASSPAGDGQPQHF.

The chain combines TRBV6-5 with TRBJ1-5, with 9 nucleotides matching TRBD1. Germline values: CDR1 MNHEY, CDR2 SVGAGI. Trimming took 6 bases from V and 2 from J; bases not matched to a gene: 2. The CDR3 length is 14 residues. For the CDR3, the DNA is TGTGCCAGCAGGGGACAGGGAGGCAATCAGCCCCAGCATTTT. Protein product: CASRGQGGNQPQHF.

V gene TRBV7-2 combines with J gene TRBJ1-3; D is unresolved. Germline-derived CDR1 and CDR2 are SGHTA and FQGNSA. V lost 0 bases, J lost 4 bases, and 16 bases lay in between. The CDR3 spans 17 residues. CDR3 sequence: CASSLAPGSHLGNTIYF. The CDR3 coding sequence is TGTGCCAGCAGCTTAGCACCCGGGTCTCATTTAGGAAACACCATATATTTT.

The rearrangement uses TRBV21-1 and TRBJ2-7; the table's D call, TRBD2, was not checked against the DNA. TRBV21-1 is assigned pseudogene status. CDR3 size: 18 residues. The CDR3 here is CASSKAPFGGMGVGEQYF. CDR3 bases: TGTGCCAGCAGCAAGGCCCCTTTCGGGGGTATGGGGGTTGGCGAGCAGTACTTC.

This clone has a handful of counts. The chain employs TRBV7-9 and TRBJ2-3; the D gene is possibly TRBD2 (6 bases). The length of the CDR3 is 13 residues. CDR1 and CDR2 from the germline V gene are SEHNR and FQNEAQ (reference sequence). The V and J ends lost 5 bases and 5 bases respectively, with 11 bases between them. The CDR3 here is CASSPGTLDTQYF. CDR3 sequence (DNA): TGTGCCAGCAGCCCCGGGACTTTAGATACGCAGTATTTT.

This clone came up once. The chain has TRBV28 and TRBJ2-2; 8 nucleotides align to TRBD1. This CDR3 has 17 residues. Looked up from germline, CDR1 is MDHEN and CDR2 is SYDVKM. Trimming removed 1 base from V and 4 bases from J; junction bases left unmatched: 8. The CDR3: CASSLLSRGLITGELFF. The CDR3 DNA reads as TGTGCCAGCAGTTTATTGAGCAGGGGGCTTATCACCGGGGAGCTGTTTTTT.

A word on this clone: Germline and junction disagree at one end, which may indicate a read error. V gene TRBV7-9 combines with J gene TRBJ1-1, with D possibly TRBD1 on 5 matching bases. Germline lookup yields CDR1 SEHNR and CDR2 FQNEAQ (reference sequence). The CDR3 has 12 amino acids. CDR3 amino acids: CSSSEGVTEAFF. The CDR3 nucleotides are TGTTCCAGCAGCGAAGGGGTTACTGAAGCTTTCTTT.

The rearrangement uses TRBV7-9 and TRBJ1-2; maybe TRBD1 (6 bases). The V gene lost 7 bases and the J gene lost 0 bases, with 15 bases spanning the gap. Germline V gene data show CDR1 as SEHNR and CDR2 as FQNEAQ (reference sequence). The CDR3 sequence is 15 residues long. The CDR3 DNA follows: TGTGCCAGCACGGGTCGACAGGAGCCTAACTATGGCTACACCTTC. Translating gives CASTGRQEPNYGYTF. The entire variable domain, with the rest obtained from reference TRBV7-9 and TRBJ1-2, is as follows: DTGVSQNPRHKITKRGQNVTFRCDPISEHNRLYWYRQTLGQGPEFLTYFQNEAQLEKSRLLSDRFSAERPKGSFSTLEIQRTEQGDSAMYLCASTGRQEPNYGYTFGSGTRLTVV.